This T cell receptor (beta chain) comes out of a study of OX40 agonist ivuxolimab in advanced cancers. Generated by immunoSEQ multiplex PCR, the TCRdb table keeps only in-frame clones and is missing some. The table shows approximately 82,000 clones, with 83% occurring only once. The CDR3 consists of 16 residues. The sequence derives from an adult with an advanced solid tumor such as melanoma, head and neck, liver or kidney cancer. This specimen consisted of CD4+ or CD8+ T cells sorted from blood, obtained in a trial of the OX40 agonist ivuxolimab. J is TRBJ1-5 and V is TRBV21-1; the DNA was not compared with TRBD1, the D call given in the table. TRBV21-1 is a recognized pseudogene. CDR3 DNA: TGTGCCAGCAGCAAAGATACAGCACTTAGCAATCAGCCCCAGCATTTT. It is translated as CASSKDTALSNQPQHF.